One and the same sample provided the 9 T cell receptor beta chains below, sequenced in a study of blood T cell repertoires in COVID-19. The table came from immunoSEQ multiplex PCR; TCRdb's copy has only in-frame clones and leaves some out. The sample holds some 270,000 clones, 86% seen once. Sample: peripheral blood. Every receptor here comes from a man aged 40-49 years with active or convalescent COVID-19.

The chain is built from TRBV6-5 and TRBJ1-1; D is undetermined. The CDR3 extends over 13 amino acids. Deletions cut 9 bases from V and 0 bases from J, with 11 bases between. The germline V gene encodes CDR1 MNHEY and CDR2 SVGAGI. The CDR3 DNA reads as TGTGCCAGTTCCCGAGGGATGAACACTGAAGCTTTCTTT. Translated: CASSRGMNTEAFF.

The chain links TRBV2 to TRBJ1-1, with TRBD1 matching over 10 bases. The CDR3 spans 14 residues. CDR1 is SNHLY and CDR2 is FYNNEI in the germline V gene. V dropped 4 bases and J dropped 6; count of bases not matched to a gene: 5. CDR3 sequence: CASSGTGTGAEAFF. CDR3 coding DNA: TGTGCCAGCAGTGGCACAGGGACAGGGGCTGAAGCTTTCTTT.

The chain uses TRBV6-5 and TRBJ2-2; 8 bases agree with TRBD2. Germline assignment: CDR1 MNHEY and CDR2 SVGAGI. This CDR3 has 14 residues. Trimming took 8 bases from V and 3 from J; bases not matched to a gene: 5. The DNA of the CDR3 is TGTGCCAGCCGCGGGGGGCTGGACACCGGGGAGCTGTTTTTT. Protein product: CASRGGLDTGELFF.

The CDR3 loop is CASSPRGGGPDPYEQYF. The CDR3 DNA is TGCGCCAGCAGCCCCCGAGGCGGAGGCCCCGATCCCTACGAGCAGTACTTC. This rearrangement joins TRBV5-1 to TRBJ2-7; TRBD2 is a possible D gene (5 bases). Germline CDR1 and CDR2: SGHRS and YFSETQ. V was clipped by 4 bases and J by 2 bases, with 22 bases between them. The CDR3 totals 17 residues. The full variable domain, with the rest looked up from reference TRBV5-1 and TRBJ2-7, is KAGVTQTPRYLIKTRGQQVTLSCSPISGHRSVSWYQQTPGQGLQFLFEYFSETQRNKGNFPGRFSGRQFSNSRSEMNVSTLELGDSALYLCASSPRGGGPDPYEQYFGPGTRLTVT.

The chain combines TRBV19 with TRBJ2-2; 11 positions match TRBD2. The CDR3 spans 17 residues. The germline V gene encodes CDR1 LNHDA and CDR2 SQIVND (reference sequence). J lost 4 bases, V lost 7 bases, and 11 bases had no gene match. This CDR3 is CASTPRASGRITGELFF. The CDR3 bases are TGTGCCAGTACCCCACGGGCTAGCGGGAGGATCACCGGGGAGCTGTTTTTT.

A remark on this clone: The identical CDR3 is also encoded by other nucleotide sequences in the sample. The chain joins TRBV11-2 to TRBJ1-4; TRBD1 matches 7 bases. J gave up 7 bases and V 1 base, and 3 bases lay outside the gene matches. The germline CDR1 and CDR2 sequences are SGHAT and FQNNGV. This CDR3 region has 14 residues. CDR3 nucleotides: TGTGCCAGCAGCTTAGGACAGGGTGGTGAAAAACTGTTTTTT. Translating it yields CASSLGQGGEKLFF.

This chain links TRBV28 with TRBJ2-4; D remains ambiguous. The length of the CDR3 is 16 residues. V shed 6 bases and J shed 0 bases, with 15 bases lying between them. CDR1 is MDHEN, CDR2 SYDVKM, per germline. The CDR3 is CASSETGALAKNIQYF. The CDR3 nucleotides are TGTGCCAGCAGCGAGACTGGCGCCTTAGCCAAAAACATTCAGTACTTC.

CDR3 residues: CASSEASGGEQFF. CDR3 DNA sequence: TGTGCCAGCAGTGAGGCTAGCGGCGGTGAGCAGTTCTTC. The V and J genes are TRBV2 and TRBJ2-1; 7 nucleotides match TRBD2. This CDR3 region has 13 residues. V shed 3 bases, J shed 9 bases, and the junction held 5 bases outside the gene matches. Germline-derived CDR1 and CDR2 are SNHLY and FYNNEI. Drawing the rest from reference TRBV2 and TRBJ2-1, the complete variable domain is EPEVTQTPSHQVTQMGQEVILRCVPISNHLYFYWYRQILGQKVEFLVSFYNNEISEKSEIFDDQFSVERPDGSNFTLKIRSTKLEDSAMYFCASSEASGGEQFFGPGTRLTVL.

The V and J genes are TRBV7-9 and TRBJ1-6; D is undetermined. The CDR3 has 12 residues. With 3 bases removed from V and 14 bases from J, the gap between germline ends came to 11 bases. The V gene's germline CDR1 is SEHNR and CDR2 FQNEAQ (reference sequence). In DNA form, the CDR3 reads TGTGCCAGCAGCTTTTCAGGCAGAACCCTCCACTTT. Translated, it gives CASSFSGRTLHF.